Sequencing of this T cell receptor beta chain was carried out in a study of shared clonotypes between healthy human individuals. Once extracted for a subset, genomic DNA was divided evenly among several immunoSEQ plates. Authors' methods: Junction-only sequences without quality scores came from ImmunoSEQ, so filtering differed. Some clones are missing from TCRdb's copy, which holds only in-frame ones; the method was immunoSEQ multiplex PCR. The V and J calls and clone size come from that table; D and trimming were worked out from the DNA. The sample has fewer than 700,000 clones; 85% to 95% are singletons. The CDR3 extends over 15 amino acids. CDR1 is SGHVS and CDR2 is FQNEAQ in the germline V gene. CD8 cells regarded as naive lacked CD45RO, were positively chosen for CCR7, and omitted terminally differentiated effector memory CD45RA+ cells.

The chain employs TRBV7-8 and TRBJ2-5, with a possible D match to TRBD1 (5 bases). The J call may be wrong; the DNA end is better matched by TRBJ2-7. Sequenced: naive CD8+ T cells sorted from blood. This clonotype originated in a woman under 40 in good health. CDR3 residues: CASSLAWAGSYEQYF. The CDR3 DNA follows: TGTGCCAGCAGCTTAGCTTGGGCAGGGTCCTACGAGCAGTACTTC.